Listed below are T cell receptor beta chains from one sample, sequenced in a study of blood T cell repertoires in COVID-19. The assay was immunoSEQ multiplex PCR, and TCRdb's table has in-frame clones only and misses some. The table includes under 200,000 clones, about 83% detected once. The sequenced sample was peripheral blood. The receptors were gathered from a man aged 18-30 years with active or convalescent COVID-19. Each CDR3 is given with its conserved first and last residue. D genes are given only for firm matches. Clone size is shown for a subset of rows, as once, few, many or a class of expanded clone.

>.|TRBV27|TRBJ1-2|.
TGTGCCAGCAGTCCCGAGGTTTCCCTTGGCTACACCTTC
CASSPEVSLGYTF
>.|TRBV12-3/TRBV12-4|TRBJ2-2|TRBD2
TGTGCCAGCAGTATTACTAGCGGCGGGGAGCTGTTTTTT
CASSITSGGELFF
>few|TRBV28|TRBJ2-3|.
TGTGCCAGCAGTCCACTAGCAAAAGCAGATACGCAGTATTTT
CASSPLAKADTQYF
>.|TRBV6-5|TRBJ1-1|.
TGTGCCAGCAGTTATAGCACGAACACTGAAGCTTTCTTT
CASSYSTNTEAFF
>.|TRBV28|TRBJ1-1|.
TGTGCCAGCAGTTTTCCCGTAGGAGGTCTGTCTTACACTGAAGCTTTCTTT
CASSFPVGGLSYTEAFF
>.|TRBV29-1|TRBJ1-2|.
TGCAGCGTTCACAGGGATGACTATGGCTACACCTTC
CSVHRDDYGYTF
>.|TRBV28|TRBJ1-2|.
TGTGCCAGCAGTTTAATGACTAGCTGGGGCTACACCTTC
CASSLMTSWGYTF
>.|TRBV2|TRBJ1-5|.
TGTGCCAGCAGCGGGGACTTCGGGGGTGATCAGCCCCAGCATTTT
CASSGDFGGDQPQHF
>.|TRBV15|TRBJ2-7|.
TGTGCCACCAGCCACGGCTACGAGCAGTACTTC
CATSHGYEQYF
>.|TRBV28|TRBJ1-2|TRBD1
TGTGCCAGCAGTTTATTTCGGACAGGGATGTGGGGCTACACCTTC
CASSLFRTGMWGYTF
>.|TRBV11-3|TRBJ2-5|TRBD2
TGTGCCAGCAGCTTAGGCGGGACTAGCGGGGAAGAGACCCAGTACTTC
CASSLGGTSGEETQYF
>.|TRBV5-4|TRBJ2-5|.
TGTGCCAGCAGCTTGAGGGGGGGCGGTGAGACCCAGTACTTC
CASSLRGGGETQYF
>.|TRBV4-2|TRBJ2-2|TRBD1
TGTGCCAGCAGTCAACCGGGACAGGGGGCCGCCGGGGAGCTGTTTTTT
CASSQPGQGAAGELFF
>.|TRBV29-1|TRBJ1-1|.
TGCAGCGTCCGGGGCACTGAAGCTTTCTTT
CSVRGTEAFF
>.|TRBV11-2|TRBJ2-1|TRBD1
TGTGCCAGCAGCCCCGGGACAGTCGACAATGAGCAGTTCTTC
CASSPGTVDNEQFF
>.|TRBV2|TRBJ1-5|TRBD1
TGTGCCAGCAGTGTAGGGACAGGGGGCGGTCAGCCCCAGCATTTT
CASSVGTGGGQPQHF
>.|TRBV7-9|TRBJ2-7|.
TGTGCCAGCAGCTTACCTACGGGCGAGCAGTACTTC
CASSLPTGEQYF
>once|TRBV5-1|TRBJ2-7|TRBD1
TGCGCCAGCTCCGGACAGGGGGCTTTCGTGCAGGATACACTCTACGAGCAGTACTTC
CASSGQGAFVQDTLYEQYF
>.|TRBV20-1|TRBJ1-1|.
TGCAGTGCTACCCCAAACACTGAAGCTTTCTTT
CSATPNTEAFF
>.|TRBV7-7|TRBJ2-1|TRBD2
TGTGCCAGCAGTCCACGCGCACCCAACACGGGGGGTGAGCAGTTCTTC
CASSPRAPNTGGEQFF
>.|TRBV9|TRBJ2-5|TRBD2
TGTGCCAGCAGCGCCTTTGGGACTAGCGTGGAGACCCAGTACTTC
CASSAFGTSVETQYF
>.|TRBV14|TRBJ2-1|.
TGTGCCAGCAGCCAAGGAGCTCAGGGGCGAAGGCAGTTCTTC
CASSQGAQGRRQFF
>.|TRBV5-1|TRBJ2-1|.
TGTGCCAGCAGCCCCCTACCGGGAGCCGATCAGTTCTTC
CASSPLPGADQFF
>.|TRBV2|TRBJ2-5|TRBD1
TGTGCCAGCAGCGACAGGGGGCGAGAGACCCAGTACTTC
CASSDRGRETQYF
>.|TRBV7-2|TRBJ1-2|.
TGTGCCAGCAGCTTAGACAGTTTGTATGGCTACACCTTC
CASSLDSLYGYTF
>.|TRBV7-9|TRBJ1-1|.
TGTGCCAGCAGCCCGGGGGGCTTGAGCACTGAAGCTTTCTTT
CASSPGGLSTEAFF
>once|TRBV7-9|TRBJ1-3|.
TGTGCCAGCAGACCGACTTTTATCAGCGAGGGAAACACCATATATTTT
CASRPTFISEGNTIYF
>.|TRBV30|TRBJ2-4|TRBD1
TGTGCCTGCACTCAGGGGGACAACTCAGACTTAGCCAAAAACATTCAGTACTTC
CACTQGDNSDLAKNIQYF
>.|TRBV2|TRBJ1-1|.
TGTGCCAGCGCAGGGGACACTGAAGCTTTCTTT
CASAGDTEAFF
>.|TRBV5-6|TRBJ1-1|.
TGTGCCAGCAGCTTGGCCGACAGGATCCTGCTTGAAGCTTTCTTT
CASSLADRILLEAFF
>.|TRBV7-2|TRBJ2-7|.
TGTGCCAGCAGCTTACAGCGAGTGGGTACCGAGCAGTACTTC
CASSLQRVGTEQYF
>.|TRBV11-2|TRBJ1-2|TRBD1
TGTGCCAGCAGACAGGGGGGGAAAACTGATGGCTACACCTTC
CASRQGGKTDGYTF
>.|TRBV5-1|TRBJ2-1|.
TGCGCCAGCAGGTTCCGAGCGGTTTACAATGAGCAGTTCTTC
CASRFRAVYNEQFF
>.|TRBV28|TRBJ1-2|TRBD1
TGTGCCAGCAGTTTACCTGCAGGGGGCAAAGGCTACACCTTC
CASSLPAGGKGYTF
>.|TRBV5-4|TRBJ2-3|.
TGTGCCAGCAGCTTAGGGGTAGATACGCAGTATTTT
CASSLGVDTQYF
>.|TRBV6-5|TRBJ1-2|.
TGTGCCAGCAGTTACAAGAGGTTTGGGGGCTACACCTTC
CASSYKRFGGYTF
>.|TRBV3-1/TRBV3-2|TRBJ1-1|.
TGTGCCAGCAGCCAAGATGTCCCAGGGAACACTGAAGCTTTCTTT
CASSQDVPGNTEAFF
>.|TRBV6-2/TRBV6-3|TRBJ1-1|.
TGTGCCAGCAGTTACTCGATGTTCAGGGGAGATACTGAAGCTTTCTTT
CASSYSMFRGDTEAFF
>.|TRBV7-6|TRBJ1-2|TRBD1
TGTGCCAGCAGCTTAGGTGGGACAGGGGACTTTACTAAGGGCTACACCTTC
CASSLGGTGDFTKGYTF
>.|TRBV27|TRBJ1-2|TRBD1
TGTGCCAGCAGTTTCCAACAGGGGGGAAACTATGGCTACACCTTC
CASSFQQGGNYGYTF
>.|TRBV28|TRBJ1-6|.
TGTGCCAGCTCCACCGGGACTTTAATGTCCCTCCACTTT
CASSTGTLMSLHF
>few|TRBV3-1/TRBV3-2|TRBJ1-2|.
TGTGCCAGCAGCCGGGGCAGTACTAACTATGGCTACACCTTC
CASSRGSTNYGYTF
>.|TRBV18|TRBJ1-2|.
TGTGCCAGCTCACCAGAGCAGGGAAATAGTGGCTACACCTTC
CASSPEQGNSGYTF
>.|TRBV6-2/TRBV6-3|TRBJ1-5|.
TGTGCCAGCAGCCCCTCCTACCGGTTTCAGCCCCAGCATTTT
CASSPSYRFQPQHF
>.|TRBV24-1|TRBJ2-1|TRBD1
TGTGCCACCAGTGATTCGGGACAGAACCGTTACAATGAGCAGTTCTTC
CATSDSGQNRYNEQFF
>.|TRBV5-1|TRBJ2-1|.
TGCGCCAGCAGCTTGGGCGGCGCGGGCAATGAGCAGTTCTTC
CASSLGGAGNEQFF
>.|TRBV12-5|TRBJ1-1|.
TGTGCTAGTGGTTTAACGGGATACACTGAAGCTTTCTTT
CASGLTGYTEAFF
>.|TRBV5-4|TRBJ2-3|TRBD2
TGTGCCAGCAGCTTGGGACTAGCGGCTAACACAGATACGCAGTATTTT
CASSLGLAANTDTQYF
>few|TRBV29-1|TRBJ1-2|.
TGCAGCGTTGTACAGGACCAGAACTATGGCTACACCTTC
CSVVQDQNYGYTF
>.|TRBV24-1|TRBJ1-5|TRBD1
TGTGCCACTTCACCACAGGGGGGAGCTGCGGATCAGCCCCAGCATTTT
CATSPQGGAADQPQHF
>few|TRBV2|TRBJ1-1|TRBD1
TGTGCCAGCAGTGAAGGACAGGGAGGTTCGGGAACTGAAGCTTTCTTT
CASSEGQGGSGTEAFF
>.|TRBV9|TRBJ2-1|TRBD2
TGTGCCAGCAGCGTACTTTCAGCGGGGGTCCCCAATGAGCAGTTCTTC
CASSVLSAGVPNEQFF
>.|TRBV5-4|TRBJ2-7|TRBD2
TGTGCCAGCAAACGGACTAGCGGAATTAAATCCTACGAGCAGTACTTC
CASKRTSGIKSYEQYF
>.|TRBV19|TRBJ1-6|.
TGTGCCAGTAGTTCGGACTTCGATAATTCACCCCTCCACTTT
CASSSDFDNSPLHF
>.|TRBV11-2|TRBJ1-1|.
TGTGCCAGCAGCTTAGTTGGTGGGCCCCGGACTGAAGCTTTCTTT
CASSLVGGPRTEAFF